This T cell receptor beta chain was captured by sequencing in a study of CD8+CD57+ T cells in acquired aplastic anemia. V was pared by 6 bases and J by 0 bases, with 12 bases between. Germline loops: CDR1 SQVTM, CDR2 ANQGSEA. This CDR3 is 13 amino acids long. As concerns this clonotype: Its antigen remains unidentified.

TCR beta VDJ combinations and CDR3 sequences were profiled from genomic DNA. TCRdb called the reads again in MiXCR, with one record for every CDR3 protein. The sample yields some 410,000 distinct CDR3 sequences, 65% to 75% seen once. Points from the study as a whole: Both patients and controls carried the same twenty-nine CD8+ CDR3 sequences.

What was sequenced was sorted CD4+, CD8+, or CD8+CD57+ T cells (not recorded which) from PBMCs. This TCR was sampled from a human donor in good health, serving as a control. The chain uses TRBV29-1 and TRBJ2-7; a possible D gene is TRBD1 (6 bases). The CDR3 spells CSVRDTLSYEQYF. The DNA for the CDR3 is TGCAGCGTCCGGGACACCCTCTCCTACGAGCAGTACTTC.